The table lists the clone carrying this T cell receptor (beta chain) with a count of one. Germline loops: CDR1 LGHNA, CDR2 YSLEER. J gave up 2 bases and V 2 bases, and 12 bases lay outside the gene matches. CDR3 length: 18 amino acids. The protocol was immunoSEQ multiplex PCR, while the TCRdb copy is restricted to in-frame clones and leaves out a portion. The sample holds some 350,000 clones, around 91% seen once. This sample is part of a study of blood T cell repertoires in COVID-19. Across the whole study: Samples taken during acute and convalescent COVID-19 were collected in the United States, Italy and Spain. Sources were T cells, B-cell-depleted T cells, or PBMCs; the material itself was cDNA or gDNA.

Two negative PCRs, clearance, or symptom resolution were required of recovered Cohort 3 donors. The receptor was derived from a man between 18 and 29 years old who had recovered from COVID-19. Material for sequencing was PBMCs or T cells enriched from blood (not recorded which). The chain has TRBV4-3 and TRBJ2-3, with TRBD2 matching 8 bases. CDR3 residues: CASSQYLGLAGYTDTQYF. The CDR3 region has the DNA TGCGCCAGCAGCCAATATCTCGGGCTAGCGGGTTACACAGATACGCAGTATTTT.